What follows are 27 T cell receptor beta chains derived from one specimen sequenced in a study of beta chain features in type 1 diabetes. Expressed TCRB transcripts were sequenced, since all the RNA that had been isolated was reverse transcribed. Assay: immunoSEQ multiplex PCR; the TCRdb copy retains only in-frame clones and omits some. The sample lists approximately 330,000 clones, approximately 11% occurring once. Sequencing was performed on naive CD4+ T cells from blood. These receptors all come from a woman aged 25 to 39 in good health.

This clone was counted a few times. The chain combines TRBV6-5 with TRBJ1-1; 9 nucleotides line up with TRBD1. The J segment lost 3 bases and the V segment lost 0 bases, leaving 5 bases of the junction unmatched. Germline assignment: CDR1 MNHEY and CDR2 SVGAGI. This CDR3 is 16 amino acids long. This chain's CDR3 is CASSYSGTGSDTEAFF. DNA for the CDR3: TGTGCCAGCAGTTACTCTGGGACAGGGAGTGACACTGAAGCTTTCTTT.

This clone was seen a handful of times. The chain combines TRBV5-6 with TRBJ2-3; the match to TRBD1 covers 7 bases. J gave up 1 base and V 4 bases, and 6 bases lay outside the gene matches. This CDR3 contains 15 residues. Germline values: CDR1 SGHDT, CDR2 YYEEEE. This chain's CDR3 is CASSRRGTGTDTQYF. CDR3 DNA: TGTGCCAGCAGCCGCAGGGGGACGGGCACAGATACGCAGTATTTT.

The chain carries TRBV7-9 and TRBJ2-1, with 12 bases matching TRBD2. Germline values: CDR1 SEHNR, CDR2 FQNEAQ (reference sequence). Trimming at V came to 6 bases and at J to 9 bases, leaving 9 bases not matched to a gene. This CDR3 has 15 residues. The CDR3 bases are TGTGCCAGCAGTTCTAGCGGGAGGGCCCCTGGTGAGCAGTTCTTC. Its translation: CASSSSGRAPGEQFF.

This clone has a handful of counts. V usage is TRBV7-3 and J usage is TRBJ1-2; tentatively, D is TRBD1 (5 bases). The CDR3 loop spans 12 amino acids. Between the trimmed V and J ends, which lost 5 bases and 4 bases, there was a span of 8 bases. Germline V CDR1 and CDR2: SGHTA, FQGTGA. The CDR3 DNA follows: TGTGCCAGCAGCGCGGGGGGCTATGGCTACACCTTC. Amino acid sequence: CASSAGGYGYTF. Filled out from reference TRBV7-3 and TRBJ1-2, the complete variable domain reads GAGVSQTPSNKVTEKGKYVELRCDPISGHTALYWYRQSLGQGPEFLIYFQGTGAADDSGLPNDRFFAVRPEGSVSTLKIQRTERGDSAVYLCASSAGGYGYTFGSGTRLTVV.

The V call is TRBV6-1, the J call TRBJ2-1, with 7 bases fitting TRBD1. Germline values: CDR1 MNHNS, CDR2 SASEGT. The J segment lost 1 base and the V segment lost 3 bases, leaving 6 bases of the junction unmatched. The CDR3 spans 16 residues. The CDR3 loop is CASSDRGLRSYNEQFF. DNA of the CDR3: TGTGCCAGCAGTGATAGGGGGCTTAGGTCCTACAATGAGCAGTTCTTC.

This sequence joins TRBV9 and TRBJ2-4, with 12 bases fitting TRBD2. Germline assignment: CDR1 SGDLS and CDR2 YYNGEE. The CDR3 runs 16 residues. Germline trimming cut 0 bases from V and 7 bases from J; bases unmatched to any gene: 5. The CDR3 nucleotides are TGTGCCAGCAGCGTAGCTCTAGCGGGAGGGCACAACATTCAGTACTTC. Translated: CASSVALAGGHNIQYF.

J is TRBJ2-1 and V is TRBV5-1; D not resolved. Germline CDR1 and CDR2: SGHRS and YFSETQ. V was trimmed by 0 bases and J by 1 base, leaving 8 bases between them. There are 15 residues in the CDR3. The CDR3: CASSLGEMSYNEQFF. In DNA, the CDR3 is TGCGCCAGCAGCTTGGGTGAGATGTCCTACAATGAGCAGTTCTTC.

This chain connects TRBV25-1 to TRBJ1-4; D is possibly TRBD1 (6 bases). There are 15 residues in the CDR3. V dropped 5 bases and J dropped 4 bases, with 14 bases sitting between them. The V gene's germline CDR1 is MGHDK and CDR2 SYGVNS. The CDR3 bases are TGTGCCAGCAGTAAGACACAGGGCCTTAATGAAAAACTGTTTTTT. It yields the protein CASSKTQGLNEKLFF.

The chain links TRBV29-1 to TRBJ2-2; TRBD2 aligns across 7 bases. Trimming at V came to 6 bases and at J to 1 base, leaving 17 bases not matched to a gene. The length of the CDR3 is 18 residues. The germline V gene has CDR1 SQVTM and CDR2 ANQGSEA. In DNA, the CDR3 is TGCAGCGTCCCGAATGTTGGGTCGACTAGCTTGAACACCGGGGAGCTGTTTTTT. It encodes CSVPNVGSTSLNTGELFF.

This clone was seen only a few times. The chain has TRBV2 and TRBJ2-5; 12 bases line up with TRBD2. Germline V gene lookup returns CDR1 SNHLY and CDR2 FYNNEI. The CDR3 spans 17 residues. The ends lost 9 bases at V and 1 base at J; junction bases unmatched: 12. The CDR3 DNA sequence: TGTGCCAGGGCGGCCGGGACTAGCGGGTCACTCCAAGAGACCCAGTACTTC. Residues: CARAAGTSGSLQETQYF.

This chain uses TRBV10-3 with TRBJ2-7; 7 bases match TRBD2. The CDR3 has 15 amino acids. Trimming took 6 bases from V and 0 from J; bases not matched to a gene: 8. CDR1 is ENHRY, CDR2 SYGVKD, per germline. In DNA form, the CDR3 reads TGTGCCATCAGCTCAGGACTAGTGAACTCCTACGAGCAGTACTTC. The encoded protein is CAISSGLVNSYEQYF.

Here the CDR3 reads CASRTSGHYNEQFF. CDR3 DNA sequence: TGTGCCAGTAGAACTAGCGGACATTACAATGAGCAGTTCTTC. This sequence joins TRBV19 and TRBJ2-1, with TRBD2 identical over 8 bases. Germline V gives CDR1 LNHDA, CDR2 SQIVND (reference sequence). Trimming cost V 6 bases and J 4 bases; bases outside gene matches: 5. This CDR3 comprises 14 residues.

This chain joins TRBV9 and TRBJ2-7; 8 nucleotides match TRBD2. Trimming at V came to 0 bases and at J to 5 bases, leaving 7 bases not matched to a gene. This CDR3 is built from 15 residues. The germline V gene has CDR1 SGDLS and CDR2 YYNGEE. CDR3 in amino acids: CASSVVAGWMNEQYF. In nucleotides, the CDR3 is TGTGCCAGCAGCGTAGTAGCGGGATGGATGAACGAGCAGTACTTC.

CDR3 sequence: CASSLWASGSTDTQYF. The CDR3 bases are TGTGCCAGCAGCTTGTGGGCTAGCGGGAGCACAGATACGCAGTATTTT. The rearrangement uses TRBV5-4 and TRBJ2-3; 8 bases match TRBD2. There are 16 residues in the CDR3. Germline values: CDR1 SGHNT, CDR2 YYREEE (reference sequence). V shed 1 base, J shed 0 bases, and the junction held 4 bases outside the gene matches.

This clone has just a few counts. This chain joins TRBV7-2 and TRBJ2-5; 8 bases line up with TRBD1. Germline CDR1 is SGHTA and CDR2 is FQGNSA. Trimming took 8 bases from V and 5 from J; bases not matched to a gene: 13. CDR3 length: 15 residues. CDR3 protein: CASALPAGGSETQYF. The CDR3 region has the DNA TGTGCCAGCGCTTTACCCGCAGGGGGCTCGGAGACCCAGTACTTC.

This clone occurred a few times. The rearrangement joins TRBV5-1 to TRBJ2-7, with D perhaps TRBD1 (5 bases). V was clipped by 0 bases and J by 3 bases, with 13 bases between them. CDR3 length: 15 residues. Germline CDR1 SGHRS, CDR2 YFSETQ. DNA for the CDR3: TGCGCCAGCAGCTTGGTGGACAAAGCGATCTACGAGCAGTACTTC. Translation gives CASSLVDKAIYEQYF.

This sequence joins TRBV28 and TRBJ2-7; 9 bases line up with TRBD2. J gave up 3 bases and V 5 bases, and 8 bases lay outside the gene matches. The CDR3 covers 15 residues. Germline V CDR1 and CDR2: MDHEN, SYDVKM. CDR3 in amino acids: CASSTLAGGDYEQYF. The CDR3 coding sequence is TGTGCCAGCAGTACCCTGGCGGGAGGGGACTACGAGCAGTACTTC.

The chain links TRBV11-2 to TRBJ2-2, with D perhaps TRBD2 (6 bases). V gave up 5 bases and J gave up 3 bases, with 10 bases separating them. There are 14 residues in the CDR3. CDR1 is SGHAT and CDR2 is FQNNGV in the germline V gene. CDR3: CASSRDSDTGELFF. In DNA form, the CDR3 reads TGTGCCAGCAGCCGGGACTCCGACACCGGGGAGCTGTTTTTT.

This clone has only a few counts. The chain is built from TRBV29-1 and TRBJ2-7, with 7 bases matching TRBD2. Germline V gene data show CDR1 as SQVTM and CDR2 as ANQGSEA. V was clipped by 7 bases and J by 3 bases; unmatched bases: 6. The CDR3 runs 12 residues. The CDR3 nucleotides are TGCAGCGGGGGAGGGGCTTTCTACGAGCAGTACTTC. This codes for CSGGGAFYEQYF.

This clone was recorded only once. J is TRBJ2-7 and V is TRBV29-1; 8 nucleotides agree with TRBD1. The CDR3 consists of 12 residues. The germline V gene has CDR1 SQVTM and CDR2 ANQGSEA. The V gene end was trimmed by 4 bases and the J gene end by 5 bases; junction bases not matched to a gene: 4. Here the CDR3 reads CSVVGQGNEQYF. The CDR3 DNA reads TGCAGCGTTGTCGGACAGGGAAACGAGCAGTACTTC.

In this sample, this clone turned up a few times. For the CDR3, the DNA is TGTGCCAGCAGGGGACAGATCTACGAGCAGTACTTC. Its protein is CASRGQIYEQYF. This sequence joins TRBV2 and TRBJ2-7; TRBD1 matches 7 bases. V was pared by 6 bases and J by 3 bases, with 2 bases of the junction left unmatched. The germline V gene has CDR1 SNHLY and CDR2 FYNNEI. This CDR3 is 12 amino acids long.

The V gene is TRBV30, the J gene TRBJ2-5; the D is unclear. Germline assignment: CDR1 GTSNPN and CDR2 SVGIG (reference sequence). The length of the CDR3 is 13 residues. The V gene lost 2 bases and the J gene lost 2 bases, with 9 bases spanning the gap. For the CDR3, the DNA is TGTGCCTGGAGTATTTTAGAACAAGAGACCCAGTACTTC. Protein: CAWSILEQETQYF.

The chain links TRBV30 to TRBJ1-2, with a possible D match to TRBD1 (6 bases). Looked up from germline, CDR1 is GTSNPN and CDR2 is SVGIG (reference sequence). V lost 4 bases and J lost 7, with 13 bases in between. The CDR3 length is 12 residues. CDR3 coding DNA: TGTGCCTGGACTACAGGGTCTCTTGGCTACACCTTC. Protein: CAWTTGSLGYTF. Drawing the rest from reference TRBV30 and TRBJ1-2, the complete variable domain is SQTIHQWPATLVQPVGSPLSLECTVEGTSNPNLYWYRQAAGRGLQLLFYSVGIGQISSEVPQNLSASRPQDRQFILSSKKLLLSDSGFYLCAWTTGSLGYTFGSGTRLTVV.

This sequence joins TRBV29-1 and TRBJ2-7, with 10 bases matching TRBD2. This CDR3 is 15 amino acids long. CDR1 SQVTM and CDR2 ANQGSEA come from the germline V gene. V was clipped by 4 bases and J by 7 bases; unmatched bases: 13. Here the CDR3 reads CSVASPFGTSEEQYF. The CDR3 bases are TGCAGCGTTGCGTCCCCCTTCGGGACTAGCGAAGAGCAGTACTTC.

The chain joins TRBV4-2 to TRBJ2-7, with TRBD2 as a possible D gene (6 bases). CDR3 size: 16 residues. The ends were cut back, 0 bases at V and 0 bases at J, with 12 bases in the middle. CDR1 and CDR2 (germline): LGHNA, YNFKEQ. The CDR3 nucleotides read TGTGCCAGCAGCCAAGATTTTAGCGGTAGCTCCTACGAGCAGTACTTC. This translates into CASSQDFSGSSYEQYF.

This clone has only a few counts. The gene calls are TRBV7-9 and TRBJ2-3; D might be TRBD2 (5 bases). V was pared by 5 bases and J by 0 bases, with 15 bases between. Looked up from germline, CDR1 is SEHNR and CDR2 is FQNEAQ (reference sequence). This CDR3 spans 16 amino acids. CDR3 DNA: TGTGCCAGCAGCCCCCCCGGGGAAATCAGCACAGATACGCAGTATTTT. It specifies CASSPPGEISTDTQYF.

The chain couples TRBV14 to TRBJ2-7, with 9 bases lining up with TRBD2. J lost 0 bases, V lost 2 bases, and 2 bases had no gene match. CDR1 is SGHDN and CDR2 is FVKESK in the germline V gene. The CDR3 totals 15 residues. The CDR3 DNA is TGTGCCAGCAGCCAACTAGCGGGGAGCTCCTACGAGCAGTACTTC. Translation: CASSQLAGSSYEQYF. The full variable domain, with the rest looked up from reference TRBV14 and TRBJ2-7, is EAGVTQFPSHSVIEKGQTVTLRCDPISGHDNLYWYRRVMGKEIKFLLHFVKESKQDESGMPNNRFLAERTGGTYSTLKVQPAELEDSGVYFCASSQLAGSSYEQYFGPGTRLTVT.